Listed below are T cell receptor beta chains from one sample, sequenced in a study of CD8+CD57+ T cells in acquired aplastic anemia. TCRdb re-derived calls from the reads in MiXCR, one entry per CDR3 protein. The sample includes fewer than 200,000 distinct CDR3 sequences, about 60% seen only once; the top ten take 45%. Material for sequencing was sorted CD4+, CD8+, or CD8+CD57+ T cells (not recorded which) from PBMCs. These receptor sequences come from a human donor in good health. Each CDR3 is given with its conserved first and last residue. The D gene is left open where the match is weak. Rows give clone size only sometimes, using once, few, many, or a class for an expanded clone.

clone_size j_call d_call v_call cdr3_nt cdr3_aa
once TRBJ2-5 TRBD1 TRBV20-1 TGCAGTGCGGTACAGGGGGCGGGTCAAGAGACCCAGTACTTC CSAVQGAGQETQYF
. TRBJ1-6 . TRBV19 TGTGCCACCGCCATAAGTGGGGGTTCACCCCTCCACTTT CATAISGGSPLHF
few TRBJ1-5 TRBD1 TRBV24-1 TGTGCCACCAGGAACCACAGGGGTGGCCGTCAGCCCCAGCATTTT CATRNHRGGRQPQHF
many TRBJ2-1 TRBD2 TRBV5-1 TGCGCCAGCAGCTCGGCCGGGACTAGCTCATACAATGAGCAGTTCTTC CASSSAGTSSYNEQFF
many TRBJ1-5 . TRBV6-6 TGTGCCAGCAGTTACTCCCTCGATTATAGCAATCAGCCCCAGCATTTT CASSYSLDYSNQPQHF
many TRBJ2-3 . TRBV2 TGTGCCAGCAGTTCTCTGACGGGGCAAACTAGCACAGATACGCAGTATTTT CASSSLTGQTSTDTQYF
. TRBJ1-3 TRBD1 TRBV20-1 TGCAGTGCTAGAGGACAGGGGGCTGGAAACACCATATATTTT CSARGQGAGNTIYF
many TRBJ2-1 . TRBV19 TGTGCCAGTAGTCCTGGCCTCCGGGACCAGAGCTCCTACAATGAGCAGTTCTTC CASSPGLRDQSSYNEQFF
once TRBJ2-1 . TRBV24-1 TGTGCCACCAGTGATCCGGGGTCCCGGACGGTGTTCTTC CATSDPGSRTVFF
. TRBJ1-6 . TRBV20-1 TGCAGTGCTCTTCACCGGACCGCAGTTTATCGGTCACCCCTCCACTTT CSALHRTAVYRSPLHF
. TRBJ2-7 . TRBV4-2 TGTGCCAGCTCCCACCGAGGGGGCGAGCAGTACTTC CASSHRGGEQYF
. TRBJ2-7 TRBD2 TRBV5-4 TGTGCCAGCAGCTCATCGGCGGGAGGCACCTACGAGCAGTACTTC CASSSSAGGTYEQYF
few TRBJ1-2 TRBD1 TRBV24-1 TGTGCCACCAGTGGAACGGGACAGGAGAGAAATGGCTACACCTTC CATSGTGQERNGYTF
few TRBJ2-5 TRBD1 TRBV19 TGTGCCAGCCTAGGGACAGGACCTAGAGAGACCCAGTACTTC CASLGTGPRETQYF
. TRBJ2-3 . TRBV7-9 TGTGCCAGCAGCACCAGGACTAGCACAGATACGCAGTATTTT CASSTRTSTDTQYF
once TRBJ1-2 . TRBV7-9 TGTGCCAGCAGCCCCCCCGCGGGCAGAAACTATGGCTACACCTTC CASSPPAGRNYGYTF
. TRBJ1-1 . TRBV28 TGTGCCAGCAGTCCCCGGGGGGACGACACTGAAGCTTTCTTT CASSPRGDDTEAFF
many TRBJ2-5 TRBD1 TRBV9 TGTGCCAGCAGCGTGTCAGGGGGCCCCAGAGAGACCCAGTACTTC CASSVSGGPRETQYF
. TRBJ2-3 TRBD1 TRBV15 TGTGCCACCAGCAGGAGCCCGGGACAGGGGAACACAGATACGCAGTATTTT CATSRSPGQGNTDTQYF
. TRBJ2-3 . TRBV24-1 TGTGCCACCAGTGGTCAGGGGACAAGCACAGATACGCAGTATTTT CATSGQGTSTDTQYF
. TRBJ2-7 . TRBV7-9 TGTGCCAGCAGTTCGAAAGGGCCCTACGAGCAGTACTTC CASSSKGPYEQYF
. TRBJ1-5 . TRBV7-9 TGTGCCAGCAGCCCACCGGGGCGCAATCAGCCCCAGCATTTT CASSPPGRNQPQHF
. TRBJ2-3 . TRBV7-7 TGTGCCAGCAGCTCCCGGGTTACCACAGATACGCGGTATTTT CASSSRVTTDTRYF
. TRBJ2-7 TRBD1 TRBV7-8 TGTGCCAGCAGCTCAGGACAGGTCTCCTACGAGCAGTACTTC CASSSGQVSYEQYF
. TRBJ2-2 TRBD2 TRBV28 TGTGCCACCACGGGGCGGGAGCTTATCGGGGAGCTGTTTTTT CATTGRELIGELFF
few TRBJ2-3 . TRBV28 TGTGCCAGCAGTTTATTGGGGGGTAGCACAGATACGCAGTATTTT CASSLLGGSTDTQYF
. TRBJ1-4 TRBD1 TRBV7-2 TGTGCCAGCAGCAGAAGGGACAGGTCGGAAAAACTGTTTTTT CASSRRDRSEKLFF
once TRBJ1-2 . TRBV20-1 TGCAGTGCTCCCGGGACACGGAGGCGCTATGGCTACACCTTC CSAPGTRRRYGYTF
. TRBJ1-2 . TRBV15 TGTGCCACCAGCTTTCCCTACCGTAACTATGGCTACACCTTC CATSFPYRNYGYTF
. TRBJ2-7 . TRBV25-1 TGTGCCAGCAGTGGGGCGGGCGGCTCCTACGAGCAGTACTTC CASSGAGGSYEQYF
. TRBJ2-5 TRBD1 TRBV14 TGTGCCAGCAGCCAAGAAGGGGACAGAGAAAAAGAGACCCAGTACTTC CASSQEGDREKETQYF
. TRBJ2-3 TRBD1 TRBV24-1 TGTGCCACCAGTGATACAGGGACAGGCACAGATACGCAGTATTTT CATSDTGTGTDTQYF
few TRBJ1-1 . TRBV2 TGTGCCAGCAGTGAGGGGGCGTACACTGAAGCTTTCTTT CASSEGAYTEAFF
few TRBJ2-5 TRBD1 TRBV24-1 TGTGCCACCAGTGATCCACCGGGACAGGGGGCCGTAGAGACCCAGTACTTC CATSDPPGQGAVETQYF
many TRBJ2-2 . TRBV7-7 TGTGCTAGCAGCTTATCCGTCAGGGACACCGGGGAGCTGTTTTTT CASSLSVRDTGELFF